This section outlines one T cell receptor beta chain sequence together with its context. The data were taken from a study of blood T cell repertoires in COVID-19. Study in general: The United States, Italy and Spain provided the acute and convalescent COVID-19 samples.

There are 15 residues in the CDR3. Germline CDR1 is KGHDR and CDR2 is SFDVKD. Trimming took off 3 bases at V and 0 bases at J, with 10 bases between the two ends. The study recruited people aged about 18 to 90 years across about 25 US areas. Participants' own reports of clinical history determined their cohort assignment. Some clones are missing from TCRdb's copy, which holds only in-frame ones; the method was immunoSEQ multiplex PCR. The table shows roughly 170,000 clones, with 82% occurring only once. The source material was PBMCs or T cells enriched from blood (not recorded which). V and J are TRBV24-1 and TRBJ1-1, with D perhaps matching TRBD1 (6 bases). The source is a man aged 55 to 70 who had recovered from COVID-19. DNA for the CDR3: TGTGCCACCAGTGATGCTACAGGGATGAACACTGAAGCTTTCTTT. It translates to CATSDATGMNTEAFF.